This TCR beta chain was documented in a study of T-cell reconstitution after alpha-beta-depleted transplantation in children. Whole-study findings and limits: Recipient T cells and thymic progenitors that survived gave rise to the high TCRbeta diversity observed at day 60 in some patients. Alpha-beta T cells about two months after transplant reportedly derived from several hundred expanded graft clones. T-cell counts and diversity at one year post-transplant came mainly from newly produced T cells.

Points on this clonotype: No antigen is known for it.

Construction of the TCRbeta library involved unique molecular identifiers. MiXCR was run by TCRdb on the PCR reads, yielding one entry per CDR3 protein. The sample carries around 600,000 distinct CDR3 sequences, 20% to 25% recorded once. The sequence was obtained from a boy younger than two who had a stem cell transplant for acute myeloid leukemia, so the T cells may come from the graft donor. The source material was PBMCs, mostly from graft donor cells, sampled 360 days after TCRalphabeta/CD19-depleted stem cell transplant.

In DNA, the CDR3 is TGTGCCAGCAGGACTAGCGGGGTCTCCTACGAGCAGTACTTC. It translates to CASRTSGVSYEQYF. The chain links TRBV7-2 to TRBJ2-7; 11 bases align to TRBD2. Trimming at V came to 6 bases and at J to 0 bases, leaving 1 base not matched to a gene. The CDR3 runs to 14 residues. Germline V gene sequence: CDR1 SGHTA, CDR2 FQGNSA.